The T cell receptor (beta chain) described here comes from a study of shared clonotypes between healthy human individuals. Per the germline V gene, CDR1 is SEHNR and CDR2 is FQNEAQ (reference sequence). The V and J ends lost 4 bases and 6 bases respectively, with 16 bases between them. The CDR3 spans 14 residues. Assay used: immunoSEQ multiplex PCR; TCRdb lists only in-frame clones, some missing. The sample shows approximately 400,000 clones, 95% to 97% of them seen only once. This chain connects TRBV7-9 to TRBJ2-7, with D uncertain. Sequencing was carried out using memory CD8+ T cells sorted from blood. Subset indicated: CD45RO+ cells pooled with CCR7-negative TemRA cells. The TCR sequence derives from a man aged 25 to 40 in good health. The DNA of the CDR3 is TGTGCCAGCAGCTACCTCCCGACTTCCGGCGAGCAGTACTTC. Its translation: CASSYLPTSGEQYF.